The 3 T cell receptor beta chains in this list originate from one sample, sequenced in a study of Ad26.COV2.S vaccination and SARS-CoV-2 variants. Specified treatment: 19 received Ad26.COV2.S at low or high dose, single or two shots; several received placebo; per-sample allocation not given. Specimens were obtained on day 63 following the first vaccine or placebo injection. Data came from immunoSEQ multiplex PCR; TCRdb stores just in-frame clones and leaves some out. The profile shows about 680,000 clones, 70% to 90% of them singletons. The sample was peripheral blood, taken in a trial of Ad26.COV2.S vaccine versus placebo. The source is a person aged 18 to 65 who received the Ad26.COV2.S COVID-19 vaccine or a placebo.

The rearrangement joins TRBV10-3 to TRBJ2-7; no clear D. Germline V gene sequence: CDR1 ENHRY, CDR2 SYGVKD. The ends were cut back, 10 bases at V and 0 bases at J, with 13 bases in the middle. The CDR3 totals 13 residues. The CDR3 protein is CATGGHGSYEQYF. In DNA form, the CDR3 reads TGTGCCACAGGTGGTCACGGCTCCTACGAGCAGTACTTC.

This clone was seen just once. The junction differs from germline at one of its ends, possibly a read error. The chain is built from TRBV7-7 and TRBJ2-1, with D unclear. Germline lookup yields CDR1 SSHAT and CDR2 FNYEAQ (reference sequence). This CDR3 spans 15 amino acids. The CDR3 sequence is CASSNGPDTYNEQFF. In nucleotides, the CDR3 is TGTGCTAGCAGCAACGGCCCTGACACCTACAATGAGCAGTTCTTC.

The chain has TRBV5-4 and TRBJ1-2, with 12 bases identical to TRBD1. This CDR3 region has 14 residues. The V gene's germline CDR1 is SGHNT and CDR2 YYREEE (reference sequence). With V trimmed by 4 bases and J by 7 bases, 5 bases remained unmatched. The chain's CDR3 is CASSPRDRGLGYTF. In DNA form, the CDR3 reads TGTGCCAGCAGCCCGAGGGACAGGGGGCTTGGCTACACCTTC.